This T cell receptor beta chain was observed in a study of blood T cells in healthy people across ages. Every donor provided around 9.5 milliliters of peripheral blood. After removal of 7 bases from V and 4 bases from J, the junction contained 12 bases not matched to a gene. Germline assignment: CDR1 ENHRY and CDR2 SYGVKD. CDR3 length equals 17 residues. Study conclusions and caveats: It was not known whether donors were CMV positive (a possible confounder of expanded clonotype changes). Leaving the PBMCs unsorted stopped any conclusive comparison of naive versus antigen-experienced cells.

Remarks on this clonotype: Its antigen is unknown.

Then a second PCR, running roughly 6 to 11 cycles, was carried out with a sample-barcoded 5' primer and a J-beta primer mix. TCRdb redid the calling of the 5' RACE reads with MiXCR, one entry per CDR3 protein. In the table there are approximately 490,000 distinct CDR3 sequences, 20% to 30% of which are singletons. A further study also used this sample, focusing on T cells of mothers and their children.

The origin of this receptor is a boy younger than 18 in good health. The chain uses TRBV10-3 and TRBJ2-1, with 11 bases identical to TRBD1. Source material: blood. CDR3 region: CAITGMPGTGGYNEQFF. For the CDR3, the DNA is TGTGCCATCACGGGGATGCCCGGGACAGGGGGTTACAATGAGCAGTTCTTC.